The 8 T cell receptor beta chains reported below all come from one sample, sequenced in a study of cytomegalovirus exposure and HLA in healthy donors. PCR employed 60 Vbeta and 13 Jbeta primers. The data were produced by immunoSEQ multiplex PCR, yet TCRdb's version contains in-frame clones alone and is incomplete. The data contain 82,000 or so clones, about 9.5% of them seen just once; the ten biggest clones take up about 24%. Sequencing input: PBMCs. These receptors all stem from a man aged 60-69 years in good health and CMV-seropositive.

This clone was counted only a few times. It is likely a read error, because the conserved phenylalanine at the end of the CDR3 is missing. V is TRBV6-1 and J is TRBJ1-4, with D maybe TRBD1 (6 bases). Trimming cost V 6 bases and J 7 bases, with 15 bases left between them. The CDR3 extends over 14 amino acids. Germline lookup yields CDR1 MNHNS and CDR2 SASEGT. This chain's CDR3 is CASRGVGGSEKLFV. The CDR3 bases are TGTGCCAGCAGGGGGGTAGGGGGAAGTGAAAAACTGTTTGTT.

The genes are TRBV7-8 and TRBJ2-7; TRBD1 agrees at 8 bases. CDR3 length: 13 residues. The V gene end was trimmed by 4 bases and the J gene end by 5 bases; junction bases not matched to a gene: 4. Germline CDR1 is SGHVS and CDR2 is FQNEAQ. This CDR3 is CASSWRQGNEQYV. The CDR3 nucleotides are TGTGCCAGCAGCTGGAGACAGGGGAACGAGCAGTACGTC.

This clone was found a few times. The J gene is TRBJ2-1, the V gene TRBV2; D is perhaps TRBD2 (5 bases). The germline V and J ends were trimmed by 6 bases and 6 bases, with 12 bases remaining between them. CDR3 length: 13 residues. Germline V gene sequence: CDR1 SNHLY, CDR2 FYNNEI. The CDR3 DNA reads TGTGCCAGCAGCCTAGGACTGAGCAATGAGCAGTTCTTC. Its protein product is CASSLGLSNEQFF.

This clone was observed a few times. The genes are TRBV7-2 and TRBJ2-7; D is perhaps TRBD2 (5 bases). Germline-derived CDR1 and CDR2 are SGHTA and FQGNSA. The CDR3 has 16 residues. Trimming took off 1 base at V and 4 bases at J, with 17 bases between the two ends. The CDR3 nucleotides are TGTGCCAGCAGCTTAGTTGGCGTTGGGGAGACATACGAGCAGTACTTC. Protein product: CASSLVGVGETYEQYF.

In its sample, this clone was seen a few times. The chain has TRBV18 and TRBJ2-7; 9 nucleotides match TRBD1. This CDR3 has 17 amino acids. From germline, CDR1 is KGHSH and CDR2 LQKENI. The V segment lost 2 bases and the J segment 5 bases; nucleotides outside the gene matches: 13. The CDR3 region is CASSPSLKDRGSHEQYF. The DNA for the CDR3 is TGTGCCAGCTCACCAAGTCTAAAGGACAGGGGTTCTCACGAGCAGTACTTC.

This clone was counted a few times. This chain links TRBV27 with TRBJ2-1; TRBD2 might be the D (6 bases). The CDR3 is 14 amino acids. The V gene lost 3 bases and the J gene lost 8 bases, with 14 bases spanning the gap. Per the germline V gene, CDR1 is MNHEY and CDR2 is SMNVEV (reference sequence). CDR3 DNA: TGTGCCAGCAGTTTGGGGGACTCGGGGGATGAGCAGTTCTTC. Residues: CASSLGDSGDEQFF.

This clone was observed at least ten times. The chain couples TRBV27 to TRBJ2-1, with D possibly being TRBD1 (5 bases). The CDR3 is 13 amino acids. V lost 6 bases and J lost 7, with 13 bases in between. Germline V gene data show CDR1 as MNHEY and CDR2 as SMNVEV (reference sequence). CDR3 amino acids: CASSRAGWNEQFF. In DNA, the CDR3 is TGTGCCAGCAGCCGGGCAGGGTGGAATGAGCAGTTCTTC.

The chain combines TRBV5-1 with TRBJ2-1, with 8 bases that match TRBD2. V lost 4 bases, J lost 0 bases, and 6 bases stayed unmatched. The germline V gene has CDR1 SGHRS and CDR2 YFSETQ. This CDR3 has 16 amino acids. In DNA form, the CDR3 reads TGCGCCAGCAGCCGGATTAGCGGGATCTCCTACAATGAGCAGTTCTTC. This translates into CASSRISGISYNEQFF.